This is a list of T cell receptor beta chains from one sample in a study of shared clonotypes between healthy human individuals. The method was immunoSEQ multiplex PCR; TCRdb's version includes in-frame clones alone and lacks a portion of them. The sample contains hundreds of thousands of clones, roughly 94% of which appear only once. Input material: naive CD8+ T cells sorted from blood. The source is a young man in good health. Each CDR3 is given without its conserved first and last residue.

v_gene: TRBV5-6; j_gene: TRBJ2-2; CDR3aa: ASSWSGELF
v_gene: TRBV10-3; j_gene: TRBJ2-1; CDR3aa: AITGQNPHEQF
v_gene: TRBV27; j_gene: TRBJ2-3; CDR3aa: ASSDLTDTQY
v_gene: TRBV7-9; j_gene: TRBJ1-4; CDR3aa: ASSLSGVTEKLF
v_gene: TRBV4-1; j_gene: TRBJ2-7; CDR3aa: ASSQVPSGSPRLAYEQY
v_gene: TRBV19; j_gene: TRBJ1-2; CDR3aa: ASSSPTANYGYT
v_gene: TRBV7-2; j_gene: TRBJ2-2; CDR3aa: ASSMGQGAASAAGELF
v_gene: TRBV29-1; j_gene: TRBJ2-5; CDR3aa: SVAATSGSGETQY
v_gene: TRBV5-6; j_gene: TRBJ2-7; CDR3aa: ASSVGTGMILYEQY
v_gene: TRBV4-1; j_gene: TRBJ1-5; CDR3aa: ASSQDPNQPQH
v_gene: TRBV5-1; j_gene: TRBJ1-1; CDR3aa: ASAVYRPVMNTEAF
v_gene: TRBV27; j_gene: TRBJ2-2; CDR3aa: ASSLHSGSSTGELF
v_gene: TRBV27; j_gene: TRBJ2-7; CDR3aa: ASSLGTSEQY
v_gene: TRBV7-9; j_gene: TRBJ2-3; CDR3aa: ASRADRGLTDTQY
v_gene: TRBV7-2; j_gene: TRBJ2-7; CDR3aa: ASTPRTSGRYEQY
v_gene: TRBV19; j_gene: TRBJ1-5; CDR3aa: ASSIPGSVGNQPQH